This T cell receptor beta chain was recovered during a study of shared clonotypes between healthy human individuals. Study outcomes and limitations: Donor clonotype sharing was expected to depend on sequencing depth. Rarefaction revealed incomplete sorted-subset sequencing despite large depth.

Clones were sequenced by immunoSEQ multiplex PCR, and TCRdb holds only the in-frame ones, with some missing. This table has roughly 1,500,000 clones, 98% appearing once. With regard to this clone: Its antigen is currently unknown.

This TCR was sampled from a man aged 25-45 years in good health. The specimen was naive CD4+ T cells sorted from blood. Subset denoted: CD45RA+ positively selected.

CDR3 amino acids: CASRPPRGGNTEAFF. CDR3 nucleotides: TGTGCCAGCAGACCACCGCGAGGGGGGAACACTGAAGCTTTCTTT. The chain couples TRBV7-9 to TRBJ1-1; tentatively, D is TRBD1 (6 bases). Germline CDR1 reads SEHNR; CDR2 reads FQNEAQ (reference sequence). This CDR3 contains 15 residues. V lost 6 bases and J lost 1, with 15 bases in between.